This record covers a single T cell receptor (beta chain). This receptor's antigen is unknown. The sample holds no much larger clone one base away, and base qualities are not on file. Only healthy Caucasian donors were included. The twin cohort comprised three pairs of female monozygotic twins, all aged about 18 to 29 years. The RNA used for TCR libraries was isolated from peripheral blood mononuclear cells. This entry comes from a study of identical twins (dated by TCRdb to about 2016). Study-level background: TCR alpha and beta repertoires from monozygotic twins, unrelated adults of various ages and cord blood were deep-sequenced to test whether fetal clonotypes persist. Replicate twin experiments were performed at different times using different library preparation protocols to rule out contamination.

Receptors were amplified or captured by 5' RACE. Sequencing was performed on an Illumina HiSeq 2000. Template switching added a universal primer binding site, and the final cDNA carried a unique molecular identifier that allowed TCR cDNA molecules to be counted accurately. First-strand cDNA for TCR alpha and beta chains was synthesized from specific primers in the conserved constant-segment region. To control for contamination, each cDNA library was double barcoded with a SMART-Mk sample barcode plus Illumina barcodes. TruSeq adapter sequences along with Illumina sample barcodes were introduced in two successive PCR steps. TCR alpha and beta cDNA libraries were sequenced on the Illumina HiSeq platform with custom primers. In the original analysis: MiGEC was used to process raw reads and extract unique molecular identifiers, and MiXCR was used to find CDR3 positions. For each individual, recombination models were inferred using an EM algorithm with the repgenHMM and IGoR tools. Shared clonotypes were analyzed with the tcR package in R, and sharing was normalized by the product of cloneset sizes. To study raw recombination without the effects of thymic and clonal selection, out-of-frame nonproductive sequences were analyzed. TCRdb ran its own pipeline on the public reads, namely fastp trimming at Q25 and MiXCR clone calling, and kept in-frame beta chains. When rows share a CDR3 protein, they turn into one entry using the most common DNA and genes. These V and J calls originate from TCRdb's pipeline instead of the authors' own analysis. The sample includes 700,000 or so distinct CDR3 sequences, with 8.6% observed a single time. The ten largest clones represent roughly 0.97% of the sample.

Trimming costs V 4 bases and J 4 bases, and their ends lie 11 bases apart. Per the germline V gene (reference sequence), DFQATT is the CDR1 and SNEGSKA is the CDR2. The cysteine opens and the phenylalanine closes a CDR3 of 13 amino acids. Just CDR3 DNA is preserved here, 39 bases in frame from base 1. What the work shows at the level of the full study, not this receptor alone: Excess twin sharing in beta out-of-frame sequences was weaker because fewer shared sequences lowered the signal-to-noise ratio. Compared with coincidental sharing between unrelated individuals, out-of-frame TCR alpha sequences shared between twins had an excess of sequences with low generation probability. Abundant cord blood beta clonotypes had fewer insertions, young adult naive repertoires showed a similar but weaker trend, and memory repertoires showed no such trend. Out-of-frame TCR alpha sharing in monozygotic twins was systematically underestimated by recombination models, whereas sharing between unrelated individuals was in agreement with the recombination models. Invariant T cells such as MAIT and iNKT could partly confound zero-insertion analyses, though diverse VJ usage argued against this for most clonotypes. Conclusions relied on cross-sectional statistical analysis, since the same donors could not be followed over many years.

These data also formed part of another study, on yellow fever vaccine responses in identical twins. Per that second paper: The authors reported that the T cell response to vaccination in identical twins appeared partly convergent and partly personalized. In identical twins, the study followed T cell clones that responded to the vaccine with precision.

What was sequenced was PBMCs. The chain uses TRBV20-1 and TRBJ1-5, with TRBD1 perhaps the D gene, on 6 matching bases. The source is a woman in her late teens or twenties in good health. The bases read TGCAGTGCTACCGGAGACAGGAATCAGCCCCAGCATTTT. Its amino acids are CSATGDRNQPQHF.